These T cell receptor beta chains were read from a single sample in a study of blood T cells in healthy people across ages. Each CDR3 protein is one row after TCRdb ran MiXCR on the 5' RACE reads. The sample shows around 990,000 distinct CDR3 sequences, approximately 25% of them seen only once. These data were also reused for a study on T cells of mothers and their children.

The source material was blood. The receptors were sampled from a girl aged 2 to 9 in good health. The CDR3 runs from the conserved cysteine through the conserved F or W. A D gene is named only where the DNA matches it firmly. Part of the rows lack a size; the others show once, few, many or a class for expanded clones.

clone_size d_call j_call v_call cdr3_length cdr3_aa cdr3_nt
. TRBD1 TRBJ2-6 TRBV4-3 16 CASSPGQGPGANVPTF TGCGCCAGCAGCCCGGGACAGGGCCCTGGGGCCAACGTCCCGACTTTC
. . TRBJ1-6 TRBV28 14 CASVQGQLNSPLHF TGTGCCAGCGTCCAGGGACAACTAAATTCACCCCTCCACTTT
. . TRBJ2-7 TRBV7-2 16 CASKRCLGSICYEQYF TGTGCCAGCAAGCGGTGTTTAGGGAGCATCTGCTACGAGCAGTACTTC
. . TRBJ1-1 TRBV10-3 15 CAISEAGPKNTETFF TGTGCCATCAGTGAAGCGGGACCGAAGAACACTGAAACTTTCTTT
. TRBD2 TRBJ2-1 TRBV4-1 15 CASSRDSGGFNEQFF TGCGCCAGCAGCCGAGATAGCGGGGGATTCAATGAGCAGTTCTTC
once . TRBJ2-5 TRBV2 13 CAILPRTEETQYF TGTGCCATACTACCTAGGACAGAAGAGACCCAGTACTTC
few TRBD2 TRBJ2-7 TRBV20-1 15 CSASRTGGAWDEQYF TGCAGTGCTTCACGGACGGGGGGGGCCTGGGACGAGCAGTACTTC
. . TRBJ1-2 TRBV7-9 17 CASSSPVVPSTNYGYTF TGTGCCAGCAGCTCCCCAGTGGTGCCCTCAACCAACTATGGCTACACCTTC
. . TRBJ2-1 TRBV10-3 12 CAIGQGDNEQFF TGTGCCATTGGTCAGGGCGACAATGAGCAGTTCTTC
. TRBD2 TRBJ2-2 TRBV12-3/TRBV12-4 14 CASSSTSVTGELFF TGTGCCAGCAGTTCGACTAGCGTCACCGGGGAGCTGTTTTTT
. . TRBJ1-6 TRBV25-1 15 CASSAEAAYNSPLHF TGTGCCAGCAGTGCCGAAGCGGCTTATAATTCACCCCTCCACTTT
. . TRBJ2-2 TRBV20-1 14 CSAEGLTGTGELFF TGCAGTGCCGAAGGGTTAACGGGGACCGGGGAGCTGTTTTTT
. . TRBJ1-2 TRBV7-9 13 CASSYFGLMGYTF TGTGCCAGCAGCTATTTCGGGCTTATGGGCTACACCTTC
few . TRBJ1-1 TRBV6-1 15 CASSPRDTLPTEAFF TGTGCCAGCAGTCCCCGGGACACCCTGCCCACTGAAGCTTTCTTT
. TRBD1 TRBJ2-5 TRBV10-3 13 CAISEDRGETQYF TGTGCCATCAGTGAAGACAGGGGAGAGACCCAGTACTTC
once . TRBJ2-7 TRBV5-1 15 CASSLEGHSRGEQYF TGCGCCAGCAGCTTGGAGGGGCACTCCCGGGGGGAGCAGTACTTC
. . TRBJ1-1 TRBV12-3/TRBV12-4 14 CASRTTGTNTEAFF TGTGCCAGCAGAACAACAGGAACGAACACTGAAGCTTTCTTT
. . TRBJ2-3 TRBV7-2 15 CASSLGTTSIDTQYF TGTGCCAGCAGCTTAGGGACTACTAGCATAGATACGCAGTATTTT
. . TRBJ2-7 TRBV11-2 12 CASGRTGYEQYF TGTGCCAGCGGTCGGACGGGTTACGAGCAGTACTTC
. . TRBJ1-2 TRBV12-3/TRBV12-4 15 CASSFRRGSSYGYTF TGTGCCAGCAGTTTTAGACGGGGGTCGTCCTATGGCTACACCTTC
few TRBD1 TRBJ2-5 TRBV20-1 15 CSARPFGQVGETQYF TGCAGTGCTAGGCCCTTCGGACAGGTGGGAGAGACCCAGTACTTC
few . TRBJ1-3 TRBV20-1 14 CSARDQSRGNTIYF TGCAGTGCTAGAGATCAGTCCAGAGGGAACACCATATATTTT
few TRBD2 TRBJ2-2 TRBV9 14 CATLGGGNTGELFF TGTGCCACCCTGGGCGGGGGAAACACCGGGGAGCTGTTTTTT
. TRBD1 TRBJ2-7 TRBV18 13 CASSREGAGEQYF TGTGCCAGCTCCCGCGAGGGGGCTGGGGAGCAGTACTTC
few . TRBJ2-7 TRBV20-1 15 CSARDLGGTSYEQYF TGCAGTGCTAGAGATTTGGGGGGAACGTCCTACGAGCAGTACTTC
. . TRBJ1-4 TRBV4-3 16 CASSQESGGLEEKLFF TGCGCCAGCAGCCAAGAATCAGGAGGGCTTGAGGAAAAACTGTTTTTT
. . TRBJ2-7 TRBV6-2/TRBV6-3 12 CATHRESYEQYF TGTGCCACACATAGGGAGTCCTACGAGCAGTACTTC
. TRBD2 TRBJ2-5 TRBV14 16 CASSQESGGVQETQYF TGTGCCAGCAGCCAAGAGAGCGGGGGGGTCCAAGAGACCCAGTACTTC
. . TRBJ1-3 TRBV12-3/TRBV12-4 13 CASSLGLGNTIYF TGTGCCAGCAGTTTAGGGTTGGGAAACACCATATATTTT
few TRBD1 TRBJ2-3 TRBV6-6 14 CASSTNRGHDTQYF TGTGCCAGCAGTACCAACAGGGGGCACGATACGCAGTATTTT
. . TRBJ2-5 TRBV3-1 15 CASSQVGDFQETQYF TGTGCCAGCAGCCAAGTTGGAGATTTCCAAGAGACCCAGTACTTC
. TRBD1 TRBJ2-5 TRBV28 14 CASRSGQSRETQYF TGTGCCAGCAGGTCGGGACAGAGTAGAGAGACCCAGTACTTC